These 7 T cell receptor beta chains originate from one sample sequenced in a study of blood T cells in healthy people across ages. The authors ran a second PCR of roughly 6 to 12 cycles using a sample-barcoded 5' primer and a J-beta primer mix. TCRdb re-derived calls from the 5' RACE reads in MiXCR, one entry per CDR3 protein. The data contain over 300,000 distinct CDR3 sequences, roughly half of them singletons. Sequencing was done on a sample of blood. These receptors all stem from a man in his sixties in good health.

This clonotype has a single count. J is TRBJ2-1 and V is TRBV29-1, with TRBD1 identical over 10 bases. The DNA matches TRBJ2-7 better at its end, which makes the J call doubtful. The CDR3 is 15 amino acids. CDR1 and CDR2 from the germline V gene are SQVTM and ANQGSEA. CDR3 nucleotide sequence: TGCAGCGTTGATTTCGGGACAGGGGTTGAGAATGAGCAGTACTTC. Its protein product is CSVDFGTGVENEQYF.

This clonotype occurred a few times. The chain is built from TRBV5-1 and TRBJ2-7, with a possible D match to TRBD2 (6 bases). In germline, CDR1 is SGHRS, CDR2 YFSETQ. Trimming shortened V by 10 bases and J by 3 bases, and 17 bases separated the two germline ends. This CDR3 has 13 residues. For the CDR3, the DNA is TGCGCCTCAGGAACGGAGGGCCACTACGAGCAGTACTTC. Protein sequence: CASGTEGHYEQYF.

The V gene is TRBV12-3 or TRBV12-4, the J gene TRBJ2-7; TRBD2 aligns across 14 bases. The end of the DNA fits TRBJ2-5 better, so the J call may be wrong. The CDR3 is made up of 16 amino acids. The CDR3 is CASTPAGLAGGGTQYF. CDR3 DNA sequence: TGTGCCAGCACACCCGCAGGACTAGCGGGAGGAGGGACCCAGTACTTC.

The CDR3 DNA reads TGTGCCAGCAGCCGCTGGGGTGCGGGAGAGGAGACCCAGTACTTC. Protein product: CASSRWGAGEETQYF. This chain links TRBV7-2 with TRBJ2-7, with TRBD2 matching 7 bases. The J call may be wrong; the DNA end is better matched by TRBJ2-5. The CDR3 covers 15 residues. Per germline, CDR1 SGHTA and CDR2 FQGNSA.

V is TRBV7-2 and J is TRBJ2-3, with 7 nucleotides matching TRBD2. CDR1 SGHTA and CDR2 FQGNSA come from the germline V gene. The V and J ends lost 3 bases and 3 bases, in that order; junction bases with no gene match: 3. CDR3 length: 14 residues. The CDR3, as DNA: TGTGCCAGCAGCTTCGCGGGAGCGACAGATACGCAGTATTTT. This codes for CASSFAGATDTQYF.

The V call is TRBV11-2, the J call TRBJ2-5; D unclear. The CDR3 contains 14 residues. V dropped 4 bases and J dropped 4 bases, with 13 bases sitting between them. CDR1 and CDR2 from the germline V gene are SGHAT and FQNNGV. The CDR3 is CASSSPQGPETQYF. CDR3 bases: TGTGCCAGCAGCTCCCCACAAGGCCCAGAGACCCAGTACTTC.

This clonotype was detected ten times or more. V and J are TRBV20-1 and TRBJ2-3; 12 positions agree with TRBD2. The V and J ends lost 6 bases and 1 base, in that order; junction bases with no gene match: 11. This CDR3 is 17 amino acids long. In germline, CDR1 is DFQATT, CDR2 SNEGSKA (reference sequence). CDR3 residues: CSAGTSGGNSGTDTQYF. As DNA, the CDR3 is TGCAGTGCCGGCACTAGCGGGGGGAATAGCGGCACAGATACGCAGTATTTT.